This T cell receptor (beta chain) came from a study of technical replicates of blood from a few donors (dated 2017 in TCRdb). This clone was picked up one time. What this receptor recognizes is not known. No much larger clone exists at a distance of one base, and base qualities are not known. Libraries were constructed by the immunoSEQ multiplex PCR assay. TCRdb re-hosts the immuneACCESS table, in-frame sequences only. Its copies lack some clones; in the studies checked, an unresolved V gene accounts for under half of them, and the cause for the rest is not known. Counted in this sample were about 79,000 clones; approximately 94% of them appeared once. 0.26% of the sample rests with the top ten. From cysteine to phenylalanine, the CDR3 is 17 amino acids long. Only the CDR3 DNA stays, 51 bases, in frame from base 1. The germline V gene provides CDR1 SGHTA and CDR2 FQGTGA. Germline trimming: 1 base from V, 2 bases from J; junction bases outside gene matches: 8.

Sample: T cells isolated from PBMCs. This receptor was taken from a human donor in good health. The rearrangement combines TRBV7-3 with TRBJ1-1; 9 central bases correspond to TRBD1. The CDR3 has the sequence CASSLKPSGQGNTEAFF. The nucleotides are TGTGCCAGCAGCTTAAAGCCCTCGGGACAGGGAAACACTGAAGCTTTCTTT.